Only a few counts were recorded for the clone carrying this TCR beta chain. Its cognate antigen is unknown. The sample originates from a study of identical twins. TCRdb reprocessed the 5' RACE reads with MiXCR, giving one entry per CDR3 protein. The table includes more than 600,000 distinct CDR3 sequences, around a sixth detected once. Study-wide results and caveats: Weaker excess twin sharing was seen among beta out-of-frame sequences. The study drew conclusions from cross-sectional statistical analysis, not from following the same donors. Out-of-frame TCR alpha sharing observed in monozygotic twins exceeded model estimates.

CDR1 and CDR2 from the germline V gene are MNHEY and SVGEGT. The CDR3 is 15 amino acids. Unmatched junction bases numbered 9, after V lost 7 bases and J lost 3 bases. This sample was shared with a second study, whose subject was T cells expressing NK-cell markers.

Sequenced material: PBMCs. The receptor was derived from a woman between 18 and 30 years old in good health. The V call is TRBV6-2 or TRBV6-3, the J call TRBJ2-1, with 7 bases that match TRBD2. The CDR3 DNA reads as TGTGCCAGCACCCACCGGGCTAGCGGCTACAATGAGCAGTTCTTC. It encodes CASTHRASGYNEQFF.